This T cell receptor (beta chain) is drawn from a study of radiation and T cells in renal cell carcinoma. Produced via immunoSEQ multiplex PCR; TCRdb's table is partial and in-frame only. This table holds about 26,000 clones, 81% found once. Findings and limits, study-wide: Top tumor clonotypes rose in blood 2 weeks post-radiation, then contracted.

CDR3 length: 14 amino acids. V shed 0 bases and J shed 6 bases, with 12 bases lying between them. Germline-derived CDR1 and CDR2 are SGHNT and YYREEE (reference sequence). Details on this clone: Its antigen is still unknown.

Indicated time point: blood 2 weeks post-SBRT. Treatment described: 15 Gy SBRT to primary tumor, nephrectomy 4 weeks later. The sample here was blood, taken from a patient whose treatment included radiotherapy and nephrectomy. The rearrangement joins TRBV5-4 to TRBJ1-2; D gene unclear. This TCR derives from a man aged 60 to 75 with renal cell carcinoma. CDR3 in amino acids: CASSLARNRDGYTF. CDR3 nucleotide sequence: TGTGCCAGCAGCTTGGCCAGGAACAGAGATGGCTACACCTTC.